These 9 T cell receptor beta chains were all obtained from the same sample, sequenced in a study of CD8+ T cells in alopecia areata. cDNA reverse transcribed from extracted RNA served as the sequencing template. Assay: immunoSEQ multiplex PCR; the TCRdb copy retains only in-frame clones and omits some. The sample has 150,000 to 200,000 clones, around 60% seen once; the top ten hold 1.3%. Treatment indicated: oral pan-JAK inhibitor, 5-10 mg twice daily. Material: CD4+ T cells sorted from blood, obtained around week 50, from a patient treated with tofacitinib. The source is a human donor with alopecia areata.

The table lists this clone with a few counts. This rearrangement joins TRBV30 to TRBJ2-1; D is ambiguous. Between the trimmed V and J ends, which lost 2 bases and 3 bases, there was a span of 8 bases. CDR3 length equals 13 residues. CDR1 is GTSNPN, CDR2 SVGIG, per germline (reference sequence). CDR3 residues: CAWSHINYNEQFF. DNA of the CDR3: TGTGCCTGGAGTCATATCAACTACAATGAGCAGTTCTTC.

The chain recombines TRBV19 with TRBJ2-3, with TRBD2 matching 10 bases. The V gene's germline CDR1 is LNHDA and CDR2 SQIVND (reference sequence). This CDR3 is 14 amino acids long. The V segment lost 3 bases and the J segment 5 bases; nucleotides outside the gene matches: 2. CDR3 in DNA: TGTGCCAGTAGTATGGGGACTAGCGAAGATACGCAGTATTTT. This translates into CASSMGTSEDTQYF.

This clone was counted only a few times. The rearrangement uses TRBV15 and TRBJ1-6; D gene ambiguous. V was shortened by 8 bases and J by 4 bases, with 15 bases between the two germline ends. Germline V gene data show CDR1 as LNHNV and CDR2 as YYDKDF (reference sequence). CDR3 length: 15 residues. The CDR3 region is CATSLQGLYNSPLHF. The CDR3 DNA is TGTGCCACCTCACTTCAAGGGCTGTATAATTCACCCCTCCACTTT.

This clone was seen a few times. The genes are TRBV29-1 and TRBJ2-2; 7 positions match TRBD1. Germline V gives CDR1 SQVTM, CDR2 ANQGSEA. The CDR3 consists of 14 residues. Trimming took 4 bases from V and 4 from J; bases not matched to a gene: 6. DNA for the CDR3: TGCAGCGTTGCGATCAGGACAGGCACCGGGGAGCTGTTTTTT. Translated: CSVAIRTGTGELFF.

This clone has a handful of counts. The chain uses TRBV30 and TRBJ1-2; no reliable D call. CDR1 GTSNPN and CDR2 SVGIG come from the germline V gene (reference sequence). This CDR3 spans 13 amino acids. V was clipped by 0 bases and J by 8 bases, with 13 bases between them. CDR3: CAWSVRGRGGYTF. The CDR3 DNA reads TGTGCCTGGAGTGTACGAGGGCGAGGAGGCTACACCTTC.

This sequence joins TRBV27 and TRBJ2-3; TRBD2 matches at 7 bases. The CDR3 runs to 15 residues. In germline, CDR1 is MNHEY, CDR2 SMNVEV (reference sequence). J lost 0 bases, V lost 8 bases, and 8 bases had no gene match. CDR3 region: CASCSSGASTDTQYF. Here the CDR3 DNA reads TGTGCCAGCTGTTCTAGCGGAGCTAGCACAGATACGCAGTATTTT.

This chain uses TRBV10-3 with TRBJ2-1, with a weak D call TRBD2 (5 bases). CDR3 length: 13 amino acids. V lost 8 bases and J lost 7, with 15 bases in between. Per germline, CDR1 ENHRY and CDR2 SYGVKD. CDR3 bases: TGTGCCATCTCGGTTGAGGGCATGAATGAGCAGTTCTTC. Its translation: CAISVEGMNEQFF.

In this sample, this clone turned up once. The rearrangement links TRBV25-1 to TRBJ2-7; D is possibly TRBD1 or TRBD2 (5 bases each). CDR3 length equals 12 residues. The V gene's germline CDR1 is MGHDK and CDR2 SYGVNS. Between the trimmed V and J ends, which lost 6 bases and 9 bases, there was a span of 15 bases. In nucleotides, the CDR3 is TGTGCCAGCAGCGGGATGGGGGATCGGCAGTACTTC. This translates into CASSGMGDRQYF.

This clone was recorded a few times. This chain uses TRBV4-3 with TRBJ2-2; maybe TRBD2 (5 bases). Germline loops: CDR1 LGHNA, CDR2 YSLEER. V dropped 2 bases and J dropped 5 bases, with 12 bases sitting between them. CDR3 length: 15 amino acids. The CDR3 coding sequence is TGCGCCAGCAGCCAACTCTTGGCGGGTACCGGGGAGCTGTTTTTT. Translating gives CASSQLLAGTGELFF.